The entry below gives a single T cell receptor beta chain sequence along with its context. This sample includes further DNA sequences coding for the same CDR3. These data come from a study of cytomegalovirus exposure and HLA in healthy donors. The PCR made use of 60 Vbeta and 13 Jbeta primers. Authors' methods: Per a later analysis, the number of unique TCR beta chains was roughly 87 million, of which some 10 million were shared. Libraries were prepared by immunoSEQ multiplex PCR; TCRdb keeps only in-frame clonotypes and omits some of them. The V and J calls and clone size are taken from that table; D and trimming were inferred from the DNA. The sample includes roughly 98,000 clones, approximately 80% of them seen just once. V gave up 0 bases and J gave up 7 bases, with 16 bases separating them. The CDR3 has 15 residues. The germline V gene has CDR1 MNHNY and CDR2 SVGAGI (reference sequence).

The genes are TRBV6-6 and TRBJ2-7; TRBD2 is a possible D gene (5 bases). Sequenced: PBMCs. This TCR was recovered from a man aged 35 to 55 in good health and CMV-seronegative. DNA of the CDR3: TGTGCCAGCAGTTACTCGGACTGGGGAACTGGAGAGCAGTACTTC. This encodes CASSYSDWGTGEQYF.